Each of the 19 T cell receptor beta chains below was sequenced from the same sample in a study of blood T cell repertoires in COVID-19. Only in-frame clones appear in the TCRdb table, and some are missing; sequencing was by immunoSEQ multiplex PCR. The repertoire includes roughly 300,000 clones, approximately 90% of them detected once, and over 2% sits in the top ten. Sequenced input: peripheral blood. The receptors come from a woman aged 25 to 45 with COVID-19, enrolled during active disease.

This chain joins TRBV6-5 and TRBJ2-7, with D hard to call. The length of the CDR3 is 14 residues. Per the germline V gene, CDR1 is MNHEY and CDR2 is SVGAGI. V was cut by 6 bases and J by 7 bases, with 19 bases left in between. This CDR3 reads CASRRQPVSGEQYF. CDR3 bases: TGTGCCAGCAGGCGACAACCTGTCTCCGGAGAGCAGTACTTC.

V is TRBV27 and J is TRBJ1-4; D remains unclear. CDR1 is MNHEY and CDR2 is SMNVEV in the germline V gene (reference sequence). The CDR3 spans 14 residues. Deletions cut 3 bases from V and 8 bases from J, with 13 bases between. This CDR3 is CASSFEGIPEKLFF. CDR3 coding DNA: TGTGCCAGCAGTTTCGAGGGCATTCCAGAAAAACTGTTTTTT. The complete variable domain, with remaining parts taken from reference TRBV27 and TRBJ1-4, reads EAQVTQNPRYLITVTGKKLTVTCSQNMNHEYMSWYRQDPGLGLRQIYYSMNVEVTDKGDVPEGYKVSRKEKRNFPLILESPSPNQTSLYFCASSFEGIPEKLFFGSGTQLSVL.

This clone was observed once. The V gene is TRBV6-2 or TRBV6-3, the J gene TRBJ1-3; 7 nucleotides match TRBD1. The CDR3 has 16 residues. V shed 6 bases and J 3 bases; nucleotides not matched to a gene: 11. Germline V CDR1 and CDR2: MNHEY, SVGEGT. The CDR3 sequence is CASSPGQVLDGNTIYF. The DNA of the CDR3 is TGTGCCAGCAGCCCCGGACAGGTCCTGGATGGAAACACCATATATTTT.

The chain recombines TRBV10-1 with TRBJ1-1; D is ambiguous. CDR1 and CDR2 (germline): WNHNN, SYGVQD (reference sequence). V dropped 3 bases and J dropped 11 bases, with 7 bases sitting between them. The CDR3 length is 10 residues. The chain's CDR3 is CASSESFAFF. The CDR3, as DNA: TGCGCCAGCAGTGAATCATTTGCTTTCTTT.

This chain links TRBV25-1 with TRBJ1-1, with a weak D call TRBD1 (6 bases). Germline CDR1 MGHDK, CDR2 SYGVNS. Trimming took 1 base from V and 4 from J, leaving 10 bases between them. This CDR3 has 14 amino acids. CDR3 sequence: CASSELTGPTEAFF. The CDR3 DNA sequence: TGTGCCAGCAGTGAATTAACAGGGCCCACTGAAGCTTTCTTT.

This clone appeared a few times. This chain links TRBV27 with TRBJ1-1, with 7 nucleotides matching TRBD1. The CDR3 has 14 amino acids. V lost 4 bases and J lost 0; bases outside the gene matches: 2. Germline V gives CDR1 MNHEY, CDR2 SMNVEV (reference sequence). The CDR3 sequence: CASSSGGMNTEAFF. The CDR3 bases are TGTGCCAGCAGTTCAGGGGGGATGAACACTGAAGCTTTCTTT.

In this sample, this clone turned up a few times. This chain joins TRBV19 and TRBJ1-5, with 9 positions matching TRBD1. Germline CDR1 and CDR2: LNHDA and SQIVND (reference sequence). Germline trimming cut 7 bases from V and 4 bases from J; bases unmatched to any gene: 2. This CDR3 spans 13 amino acids. The chain's CDR3 is CASMGQGNQPQHF. The DNA of the CDR3 is TGTGCCAGTATGGGACAGGGTAATCAGCCCCAGCATTTT.

The genes are TRBV15 and TRBJ2-5; the D gene is possibly TRBD1 (5 bases). CDR1 is LNHNV and CDR2 is YYDKDF in the germline V gene (reference sequence). CDR3 length equals 13 residues. The V end lost 9 bases, the J end lost 2 bases, and 13 bases lay between the germline ends. The CDR3 region is CATKGASQETQYF. DNA for the CDR3: TGTGCCACAAAAGGGGCATCTCAAGAGACCCAGTACTTC.

V usage is TRBV27 and J usage is TRBJ1-3; 7 bases line up with TRBD1. Germline V lookup: CDR1 MNHEY, CDR2 SMNVEV (reference sequence). V lost 5 bases, J lost 10 bases, and 17 bases stayed unmatched. The CDR3 spans 16 residues. CDR3 sequence (DNA): TGTGCCAGCAGTCCCGGCGGACAGGCATCTGCAGGGACCATATATTTT. It yields the protein CASSPGGQASAGTIYF.

The chain combines TRBV5-1 with TRBJ2-7; D gene unclear. Looked up from germline, CDR1 is SGHRS and CDR2 is YFSETQ. The CDR3 loop spans 14 amino acids. Deletions cut 0 bases from V and 3 bases from J, with 10 bases between. The CDR3 DNA reads TGCGCCAGCAGCTTGGTACCGCAGAACTACGAGCAGTACTTC. Translated: CASSLVPQNYEQYF.

This clone came up once. V and J are TRBV9 and TRBJ1-6; perhaps TRBD1 as D (5 bases). CDR3 size: 16 residues. CDR1 and CDR2 from the germline V gene are SGDLS and YYNGEE. V lost 4 bases and J lost 3, with 14 bases in between. The CDR3 reads CASSPLATDYNSPLHF. CDR3 nucleotide sequence: TGTGCCAGCAGCCCACTCGCGACAGACTATAATTCACCCCTCCACTTT.

The V gene is TRBV20-1, the J gene TRBJ1-2; unclear D gene. The CDR3 loop spans 11 amino acids. Germline loops: CDR1 DFQATT, CDR2 SNEGSKA (reference sequence). Trimming stripped 6 bases from V and 4 bases from J, with 9 bases between. Here the CDR3 DNA reads TGCAGTGCAATAACGGTCTATGGCTACACCTTC. It specifies CSAITVYGYTF.

The V call is TRBV6-5, the J call TRBJ1-2; TRBD1 matches at 9 bases. Germline loops: CDR1 MNHEY, CDR2 SVGAGI. The length of the CDR3 is 14 residues. V dropped 8 bases and J dropped 1; count of bases not matched to a gene: 5. DNA for the CDR3: TGTGCCAGCGGACAGGGGAGGTTTAACTATGGCTACACCTTC. This gives the protein CASGQGRFNYGYTF.

This chain links TRBV15 with TRBJ1-1; the D is unclear. The CDR3 spans 12 residues. The V and J ends lost 4 bases and 1 base respectively, with 4 bases between them. CDR1 and CDR2 (germline): LNHNV, YYDKDF (reference sequence). This CDR3 reads CATSNRNTEAFF. CDR3 nucleotide sequence: TGTGCCACCAGCAACAGGAACACTGAAGCTTTCTTT.

The chain carries TRBV5-4 and TRBJ2-2; D may be TRBD1 (5 bases). The germline V gene encodes CDR1 SGHNT and CDR2 YYREEE (reference sequence). V lost 0 bases and J lost 3, with 12 bases in between. CDR3 length equals 16 residues. The CDR3 reads CASSLGGARYTGELFF. The CDR3 bases are TGTGCCAGCAGCTTGGGTGGGGCGCGGTACACCGGGGAGCTGTTTTTT.

The rearrangement uses TRBV7-8 and TRBJ2-7; 13 bases match TRBD2. J gave up 1 base and V 5 bases, and 11 bases lay outside the gene matches. This CDR3 is 18 amino acids long. Germline lookup yields CDR1 SGHVS and CDR2 FQNEAQ. The CDR3 DNA reads as TGTGCCAGCAGCACCCGACTAGCGGGAGGATTCGAGTCCTACGAGCAGTACTTC. It yields the protein CASSTRLAGGFESYEQYF.

The CDR3 DNA reads TGCAGTGCTAGTGGGCAGGGCCTCTACACCGGGGAGCTGTTTTTT. Its translation: CSASGQGLYTGELFF. The chain couples TRBV20-1 to TRBJ2-2; a possible D gene is TRBD1 (5 bases). Germline V gene lookup returns CDR1 DFQATT and CDR2 SNEGSKA (reference sequence). This CDR3 is built from 15 residues. V lost 3 bases and J 3 bases, leaving 14 bases between the germline ends.

This clone was seen a few times. The rearrangement links TRBV7-3 to TRBJ2-2; no firm D call. V lost 1 base to trimming and J lost 8 bases, with 5 bases between them. Germline assignment: CDR1 SGHTA and CDR2 FQGTGA. The CDR3 extends over 12 amino acids. CDR3 DNA sequence: TGTGCCAGCAGCTTAATGACTGGGGAGCTGTTTTTT. Encoded protein: CASSLMTGELFF.

The chain carries TRBV5-4 and TRBJ1-1; 9 bases align to TRBD1. The CDR3 has 14 residues. V dropped 3 bases and J dropped 5; count of bases not matched to a gene: 5. Germline V gene sequence: CDR1 SGHNT, CDR2 YYREEE (reference sequence). The CDR3, as DNA: TGTGCCAGCAGCTGGTGGACAGGGGAAACTGAAGCTTTCTTT. This sequence encodes CASSWWTGETEAFF.